A selection of T cell receptor beta chains follows, all from one sample in a study of cytomegalovirus exposure and HLA in healthy donors. Profiled with immunoSEQ multiplex PCR; TCRdb holds only in-frame clones, not every one. This sample has about 120,000 clones, with just under 75% found just once. Source material: PBMCs. The receptors originated from a human donor in good health. The CDR3 runs from the conserved cysteine through the conserved F or W. Fields, in order: V gene, D gene, J gene, clone size, CDR3 DNA, CDR3 protein. A D gene is named only where the DNA matches it firmly. Clone sizes are given selectively: once, few, many, or a class where the clone is expanded.

TRBV9,.,TRBJ2-2,.,TGTGCCAGCAGCGGGGTCGCGGACAGCCCCACCGGGGAGCTGTTTTTT,CASSGVADSPTGELFF
TRBV6-6,TRBD1,TRBJ2-6,.,TGTGCCAGCAGTAAAGGGACAGCTGGGGCCAACGTCCTGACTTTC,CASSKGTAGANVLTF
TRBV19,.,TRBJ1-1,.,TGTGCCAGTAGTATAGCCGTCGGAGTGGGGAACACTGAAGCTTTCTTT,CASSIAVGVGNTEAFF
TRBV6-1,TRBD1,TRBJ1-3,.,TGTGCCAGCAGAGCGGGACAGGGCAACACCATATATTTT,CASRAGQGNTIYF
TRBV27,.,TRBJ1-2,once,TGTGCCAGCCAAGATCGGGCAGGGGTCTATGGCTACACCTTC,CASQDRAGVYGYTF
TRBV30,.,TRBJ2-3,.,TGTGCCTGGAGCCTAGGGGGTCCCACAGATACGCAGTATTTT,CAWSLGGPTDTQYF
TRBV4-1,.,TRBJ2-7,few,TGCGCCAGCAGCCAAGATCGGAGGGGGCGGTGGAACGAGCAGTACTTC,CASSQDRRGRWNEQYF
TRBV28,TRBD2,TRBJ2-1,few,TGTGCCAGCGCGACCCCAGGACTAGCGGGAGGTCCGGGGAAGCAGTTCTTC,CASATPGLAGGPGKQFF
TRBV2,.,TRBJ1-5,.,TGTGCCAGCAGTGGCTCAGGGCTCCGGGGCAATCAGCCCCAGCATTTT,CASSGSGLRGNQPQHF
TRBV11-2,.,TRBJ2-2,.,TGTGCCAGCAGCCGGAACACCGGGGAGCTGTTTTTT,CASSRNTGELFF
TRBV9,.,TRBJ1-3,.,TGTGCCAGCAGCCCCCGGGACAACTCTGGAAACACCATATATTTT,CASSPRDNSGNTIYF
TRBV11-2,.,TRBJ2-3,.,TGTGCCAGCTCGAGACAGCAGGGGGATACGCAGTATTTT,CASSRQQGDTQYF
TRBV13,TRBD2,TRBJ2-3,.,TGTGCCAGCAGCTTAGGGGGAGGGGGCACAGATACGCAGTATTTT,CASSLGGGGTDTQYF
TRBV7-8,TRBD1,TRBJ1-5,.,TGTGCCAGCAGCTTAGCCGGGACAGGGGGCCAGCCCCAGCATTTT,CASSLAGTGGQPQHF
TRBV21-1,.,TRBJ1-2,.,TGTGCCAGCAGCAAGACCGACAGGGAAGGCTACACCTTC,CASSKTDREGYTF
TRBV7-3,TRBD1,TRBJ2-7,.,TGTGCCAGCAGCCCCAACCGGGACAGGGGGTACGAGCAGTACTTC,CASSPNRDRGYEQYF
TRBV28,.,TRBJ1-5,.,TGTGCCAGCAGCATTACCAGTGGCAATCAGCCCCAGCATTTT,CASSITSGNQPQHF
TRBV7-9,.,TRBJ2-7,.,TGTGCCAGCAGCTTAGTATCCTACGAGCAGTACTTC,CASSLVSYEQYF
TRBV5-6,TRBD1,TRBJ1-4,few,TGTGCCAGCAGCCACAGGGGGCAGGTTAATGAAAAACTGTTTTTT,CASSHRGQVNEKLFF
TRBV7-6,.,TRBJ2-7,.,TGTGCCAGCAGCTTAGCTGGAGGGTACCACGAGCAGTACTTC,CASSLAGGYHEQYF
TRBV25-1,TRBD2,TRBJ2-2,once,TGTGCCAGCTCGGGACTAGCGGTATTAGGACGCACCGGGGAGCTGTTTTTT,CASSGLAVLGRTGELFF
TRBV2,.,TRBJ1-1,.,TGTGCCAGCAGTGTAAGGGGTACTGAAGCTTTCTTT,CASSVRGTEAFF
TRBV28,TRBD2,TRBJ2-7,few,TGTGCCAGCAATATGGCGGGAGGGCCCAGATACGAGCAGTACTTC,CASNMAGGPRYEQYF
TRBV13,TRBD1,TRBJ1-4,few,TGTGCCAGCAGCTTGGACAGGGGGCAGACTAATGAAAAACTGTTTTTT,CASSLDRGQTNEKLFF
TRBV14,.,TRBJ2-7,.,TGTGCCAGCAGCTCGCCGGGACAATCGTACGAGCAGTACTTC,CASSSPGQSYEQYF
TRBV29-1,.,TRBJ1-5,.,TGCAGCGTTGTTCAGTCCTTCAATCAGCCCCAGCATTTT,CSVVQSFNQPQHF
TRBV9,TRBD2,TRBJ2-1,.,TGTGCCAGCAGCGTAGGATCTAGCGGGAACTCCTACAATGAGCAGTTCTTC,CASSVGSSGNSYNEQFF
TRBV6-1,.,TRBJ1-5,.,TGTGCCAGCAAAATAAACAGGGTCGGCAATCAGCCCCAGCATTTT,CASKINRVGNQPQHF
TRBV4-2,.,TRBJ1-6,.,TGTGCCAGCAGCCACAGGGCGTTAGGGGATTCACCCCTCCACTTT,CASSHRALGDSPLHF
TRBV7-9,.,TRBJ2-2,few,TGTTCCAGCAGCCCATCCCAAAACACCGGGGAGCTGTTTTTT,CSSSPSQNTGELFF
TRBV29-1,TRBD1,TRBJ1-5,.,TGCAGCGTGGGACAGCAGGGTCAGCCCCAGCATTTT,CSVGQQGQPQHF
TRBV30,.,TRBJ1-2,few,TGTGCCTGGACCGGGGGAGGCTATGGCTACACCTTC,CAWTGGGYGYTF
TRBV29-1,.,TRBJ2-3,.,TGCAGCGTTAGACTCGGGGGTGGGACAGATACGCAGTATTTT,CSVRLGGGTDTQYF
TRBV19,TRBD1,TRBJ2-7,.,TGTGCCAGTAACGATCCCGGGACAGGGTTGGAGCAGTACTTC,CASNDPGTGLEQYF
TRBV19,.,TRBJ1-1,.,TGTGCCAGTAGTTTTCTCGCAGGGTATTACACTGAAGCTTTCTTT,CASSFLAGYYTEAFF
TRBV6-1,.,TRBJ1-6,.,TGTGCCAGCAGTGAGCGGTATAATTCACCCCTCCACTTT,CASSERYNSPLHF
TRBV4-3,TRBD2,TRBJ2-1,.,TGCGCCAGCAGCCAACTTAGCGGGGGACGGAATGAGCAGTTCTTC,CASSQLSGGRNEQFF
TRBV4-3,.,TRBJ2-2,.,TGCGCCAGCAGCCAAGATCCAGGGACCGGGGAGCTGTTTTTT,CASSQDPGTGELFF
TRBV5-1,TRBD1,TRBJ2-7,.,TGCGCCAGCAGCCCGACCGGGACAGGGGTGGACGAGCAGTACTTC,CASSPTGTGVDEQYF
TRBV5-1,TRBD2,TRBJ2-1,.,TGCGCCAGCAGCTCATTTCCGGGACTAGGGACCAATGAGCAGTTCTTC,CASSSFPGLGTNEQFF
TRBV5-1,TRBD1,TRBJ1-2,.,TGCGCCAGCAGCCCAGGGGGACTGAACTATGGCTACACCTTC,CASSPGGLNYGYTF
TRBV7-3,TRBD1,TRBJ2-2,.,TGTGCCAGCAGCGTTACACAGGGGTCGTACACCGGGGAGCTGTTTTTT,CASSVTQGSYTGELFF
TRBV2,TRBD2,TRBJ2-1,.,TGTGCCAGTCAGCCTAGCGGGGGGTACAATGAGCAGTTCTTC,CASQPSGGYNEQFF
TRBV30,.,TRBJ1-1,.,TGTGCCTGGAGAGCCGCCCGGGTGGCTGGAGCTTTCTTT,CAWRAARVAGAFF
TRBV6-6,TRBD1,TRBJ2-5,.,TGTGCCAGCAAAGGGGGCGTAGAAGAGACCCAGTACTTC,CASKGGVEETQYF
TRBV5-6,TRBD1,TRBJ2-6,.,TGTGCCAGCAGCTCGACAGGGACGGGGGCCAACGTCCTGACTTTC,CASSSTGTGANVLTF
TRBV7-9,TRBD1,TRBJ2-7,.,TGTTCCAGCAGGGACAGGTACTACGAGCAGTACTTC,CSSRDRYYEQYF
TRBV2,.,TRBJ1-1,.,TGTGCCAGCAGGCAGGAGGGGGGGATGAACACTGAAGCTTTCTTT,CASRQEGGMNTEAFF
TRBV6-5,.,TRBJ1-2,.,TGTGCCAGCAGGGAGCCCGGGGGGAACTATGGCTACACCTTC,CASREPGGNYGYTF
TRBV6-5,TRBD1,TRBJ1-4,.,TGTGCCAGCAGTTCCGGGACAGGGGATGAAAAACTGTTTTTT,CASSSGTGDEKLFF
TRBV28,.,TRBJ1-5,.,TGTGCCAGCACTATTGGAGGTGCCAATCAGCCCCAGCATTTT,CASTIGGANQPQHF
TRBV29-1,.,TRBJ2-3,.,TGCAGCCTCAGTCCAGGGGCAGATACGCAGTATTTT,CSLSPGADTQYF
TRBV19,TRBD1,TRBJ1-2,.,TGTGCCAGTAGTATTGGGTTGGGACAGGAACTATTAAGCTATGGCTACACCTTC,CASSIGLGQELLSYGYTF
TRBV12-5,.,TRBJ2-5,.,TGTGCTAGTGCGGGAGTCAGTGAGACCCAGTACTTC,CASAGVSETQYF
TRBV27,TRBD1,TRBJ2-7,.,TGTGCCAGCAGTTTGACAGGGGGTCTAATACTTGCCTACGAGCAGTACTTC,CASSLTGGLILAYEQYF
TRBV4-1,.,TRBJ1-1,.,TGCGCCAGCAGCCCGGGGGACTGGAACACTGAAGCTTTCTTT,CASSPGDWNTEAFF
TRBV7-9,.,TRBJ2-4,few,TGTGCCAGCAGCTTAGAACCGGCGGACATTCAGTACTTC,CASSLEPADIQYF
TRBV5-4,.,TRBJ1-1,.,TGTGCCAGCAGCTCGGCACGCCGGGGGTCGGGAACTGAAGCTTTCTTT,CASSSARRGSGTEAFF